This T cell receptor (beta chain) originates from a study of cytomegalovirus exposure and HLA in healthy donors. Method: immunoSEQ multiplex PCR; TCRdb's copy keeps in-frame clones and lacks some. The table lists around 120,000 clones, 70% to 90% of them singletons. About this clone: Its antigen is still unknown.

Study-wide results and caveats: The TCR clusters that emerged in the first cohort tended, a later analysis found, to co-occur in the 120 validation repertoires. Reported results showed that the classifier diagnosed cytomegalovirus status with high specificity and sensitivity. The study labeled fewer than 200 TCR beta chains cytomegalovirus-associated.

The CDR3 length is 14 residues. Per germline, CDR1 MDHEN and CDR2 SYDVKM. V dropped 5 bases and J dropped 6; count of bases not matched to a gene: 8. Sequencing input: PBMCs. The TCR was taken from a woman under 30 in good health and CMV-seronegative. The chain has TRBV28 and TRBJ1-1; 8 nucleotides agree with TRBD1. The CDR3 protein is CASSGQGGSPEAFF. CDR3 DNA sequence: TGTGCCAGCAGTGGACAGGGTGGGTCCCCTGAAGCTTTCTTT.